These 26 T cell receptor beta chains share one sample of origin, sequenced in a study of response to subunit inactivated influenza vaccine (dated by TCRdb to between 2018 and 2020). Libraries were built with RT-PCR. The data were produced on an Illumina HiSeq 2500. TCRdb cleaned the public reads at Q25 with fastp, built clones with MiXCR and kept in-frame beta chains. Rows with one shared CDR3 protein collapse into an entry with the most common genes and DNA. Recorded for this sample are some 500,000 distinct CDR3 sequences; about 25% of them occurred a single time. Around 1.8% of the sample lies in the top ten. Specimen: CD4+ T cells sorted from PBMCs, collected about 5 days after vaccination. The origin of the receptors is a man aged 45-65 years who received an inactivated influenza vaccine. Donor details come from another sample of the same person, matched by shared clones.

As concerns this clonotype: One end of the junction is discordant with germline, which a read error may explain. This sequence joins TRBV29-1 and TRBJ1-6; possibly TRBD1 for D (5 bases). Germline CDR1 reads SQVTM; CDR2 reads ANQGSEA. The CDR3 has 13 residues. DNA of the CDR3: TGCAGCGCCCAAGACAGCCAGAATTCACCCTTCCACTTT. Encoded protein: CSAQDSQNSPFHF.

This clonotype was seen a handful of times. This chain links TRBV4-1 with TRBJ2-2; 9 nucleotides agree with TRBD2. The V gene end was trimmed by 0 bases and the J gene end by 3 bases; junction bases not matched to a gene: 2. CDR1 is MGHRA and CDR2 is YSYEKL in the germline V gene. This CDR3 spans 16 amino acids. CDR3 amino acids: CASSQEAGGYTGELFF. CDR3 in DNA: TGCGCCAGCAGCCAAGAAGCGGGGGGATACACCGGGGAGCTGTTTTTT.

This clonotype showed up just a few times. The V call is TRBV6-1, the J call TRBJ2-5; D is perhaps TRBD2 (5 bases). The CDR3 has 15 residues. Germline-derived CDR1 and CDR2 are MNHNS and SASEGT. Between the trimmed V and J ends, which lost 6 bases and 4 bases, there was a span of 18 bases. The CDR3 spells CASRDSASKRETQYF. As DNA, the CDR3 is TGTGCCAGCAGAGATAGCGCCAGTAAAAGAGAGACCCAGTACTTC.

This clonotype showed up just a few times. The J gene is TRBJ2-1, the V gene TRBV7-8; no clear D gene. V was cut by 5 bases and J by 5 bases, with 7 bases left in between. The germline CDR1 and CDR2 sequences are SGHVS and FQNEAQ. The CDR3 has 12 amino acids. CDR3 sequence reads: CASSPHHNEQFF. In DNA form, the CDR3 reads TGTGCCAGCAGCCCCCACCACAATGAGCAGTTCTTC.

The V call is TRBV7-8, the J call TRBJ2-7, with TRBD1 identical over 9 bases. CDR3 length equals 15 residues. Germline trimming cut 3 bases from V and 7 bases from J; bases unmatched to any gene: 10. Germline V lookup: CDR1 SGHVS, CDR2 FQNEAQ. In DNA, the CDR3 is TGTGCCAGCAGCTTTCTCGGACAGGGGCAGGGAGAGCAGTACTTC. It codes for CASSFLGQGQGEQYF.

This clonotype has ten or more counts. The gene calls are TRBV5-6 and TRBJ1-1; D is possibly TRBD1 (6 bases). The CDR3 runs to 14 residues. The V gene lost 4 bases and the J gene lost 1 base, with 11 bases spanning the gap. Germline V CDR1 and CDR2: SGHDT, YYEEEE. The CDR3 region is CASSQGTTNTEAFF. The DNA of the CDR3 is TGTGCCAGCAGCCAAGGGACAACGAACACTGAAGCTTTCTTT.

V is TRBV7-2 and J is TRBJ2-4, with D perhaps given as TRBD1 or TRBD2 (5 bases each). The V end was cut by 4 bases, the J end by 7 bases, with 8 bases between. The CDR3 extends over 12 amino acids. The germline V gene has CDR1 SGHTA and CDR2 FQGNSA. The CDR3 DNA reads TGTGCCAGCAGCTGGGACGGGAACATTCAGTACTTC. Its translation is CASSWDGNIQYF.

This clonotype was counted only a few times. V is TRBV20-1 and J is TRBJ2-1, with 11 bases fitting TRBD2. CDR3 length: 16 residues. The germline V gene has CDR1 DFQATT and CDR2 SNEGSKA (reference sequence). The V and J ends lost 3 bases and 1 base, in that order; junction bases with no gene match: 5. CDR3: CSARPSSGRSYNEQFF. Written as DNA, the CDR3 is TGCAGTGCTAGGCCGTCTAGCGGGAGGTCCTACAATGAGCAGTTCTTC.

At least ten counts were recorded for this clonotype. The V and J genes are TRBV27 and TRBJ1-5; possible D gene TRBD1, 6 bases. The germline V gene has CDR1 MNHEY and CDR2 SMNVEV (reference sequence). V was pared by 4 bases and J by 3 bases, with 16 bases between. The CDR3 is 16 amino acids. CDR3 in amino acids: CASSSKWTEFNQPQHF. The CDR3 DNA follows: TGTGCCAGCAGTTCCAAATGGACAGAGTTCAATCAGCCCCAGCATTTT.

This rearrangement joins TRBV11-3 to TRBJ2-1; 13 nucleotides agree with TRBD2. This CDR3 has 17 residues. Germline trimming cut 4 bases from V and 5 bases from J; bases unmatched to any gene: 8. Looked up from germline, CDR1 is SGHNT and CDR2 is YENEEA. This CDR3 reads CASSSTILAGGNNEQFF. The CDR3 nucleotides read TGTGCCAGCAGCTCGACCATACTAGCGGGAGGGAACAATGAGCAGTTCTTC.

The table lists this clonotype with a few counts. The chain employs TRBV5-1 and TRBJ1-2; D perhaps matches TRBD1 (6 bases). The CDR3 is 16 amino acids. V was cut by 4 bases and J by 6 bases, with 22 bases left in between. The germline gives CDR1 SGHRS, CDR2 YFSETQ. The CDR3 DNA reads TGCGCCAGCAGCGGGTCGTCAGGGGCGCGTTTCAATGGCTACACCTTC. It yields the protein CASSGSSGARFNGYTF. Full variable domain (outside the CDR3, taken from reference TRBV5-1 and TRBJ1-2): KAGVTQTPRYLIKTRGQQVTLSCSPISGHRSVSWYQQTPGQGLQFLFEYFSETQRNKGNFPGRFSGRQFSNSRSEMNVSTLELGDSALYLCASSGSSGARFNGYTFGSGTRLTVV.

The chain recombines TRBV20-1 with TRBJ2-7, with 10 bases aligning to TRBD1. The CDR3 covers 13 residues. Germline trimming cut 6 bases from V and 6 bases from J; bases unmatched to any gene: 8. Germline V CDR1 and CDR2: DFQATT, SNEGSKA (reference sequence). CDR3 amino acids: CSADPRTGGEQYF. DNA of the CDR3: TGCAGTGCAGATCCAAGGACAGGGGGCGAGCAGTACTTC.

The chain employs TRBV7-9 and TRBJ1-6, with D hard to call. Trimming took off 5 bases at V and 8 bases at J, with 13 bases between the two ends. Germline-derived CDR1 and CDR2 are SEHNR and FQNEAQ (reference sequence). This CDR3 spans 14 amino acids. DNA of the CDR3: TGTGCCAGCAGCAGCGGCCAGGTGCATTCACCCCTCCACTTT. This codes for CASSSGQVHSPLHF.

The rearrangement joins TRBV25-1 to TRBJ1-4; D might be TRBD1 (6 bases). Between the trimmed V and J ends, which lost 1 base and 6 bases, there was a span of 12 bases. The CDR3 is 15 amino acids. Germline values: CDR1 MGHDK, CDR2 SYGVNS. In nucleotides, the CDR3 is TGTGCCAGCAGTGAATTCCGGGGGCGCCATGAAAAACTGTTTTTT. Its translation: CASSEFRGRHEKLFF. Drawing the rest from reference TRBV25-1 and TRBJ1-4, the complete variable domain is EADIYQTPRYLVIGTGKKITLECSQTMGHDKMYWYQQDPGMELHLIHYSYGVNSTEKGDLSSESTVSRIRTEHFPLTLESARPSHTSQYLCASSEFRGRHEKLFFGSGTQLSVL.

This clonotype has more than one count but fewer than ten. The genes are TRBV4-3 and TRBJ2-1; D is unclear. The V gene's germline CDR1 is LGHNA and CDR2 YSLEER. The V gene lost 2 bases and the J gene lost 9 bases, with 17 bases spanning the gap. The CDR3 is 15 amino acids. This CDR3 reads CASSQQVEGAVEQFF. Here the CDR3 DNA reads TGCGCCAGCAGCCAACAAGTAGAAGGTGCTGTTGAGCAGTTCTTC.

There are many counts of this clonotype. This chain links TRBV24-1 with TRBJ2-1, with 10 bases aligning to TRBD2. Germline lookup yields CDR1 KGHDR and CDR2 SFDVKD. V trimming: 3 bases; J trimming: 2 bases; junction bases outside the gene matches: 3. The CDR3 has 16 residues. The CDR3 DNA reads TGTGCCACCAGTGATCTAGCGGGAGTAGCCTACAATGAGCAGTTCTTC. It specifies CATSDLAGVAYNEQFF.

The table lists this clonotype with a count of one. Just one base apart from a much larger clone, this may be a read error. The rearrangement joins TRBV7-9 to TRBJ2-3, with 10 bases that match TRBD2. CDR1 is SEHNR and CDR2 is FQNEAQ in the germline V gene (reference sequence). CDR3 length: 16 amino acids. The CDR3 protein is CASSLISGGDTGTQYF. CDR3 in DNA: TGTGCCAGCAGCCTAATCAGCGGGGGGGACACAGGTACGCAGTATTTT.

The sample holds a few counts of this clonotype. The V gene is TRBV12-3 or TRBV12-4, the J gene TRBJ2-7; possibly TRBD1 or TRBD2 for D (7 bases each). The CDR3 has 14 residues. V lost 7 bases and J lost 3, with 16 bases in between. The CDR3 sequence: CASTTGEGSYEQYF. The CDR3, as DNA: TGTGCCAGCACAACAGGGGAGGGGAGCTACGAGCAGTACTTC.

The J gene is TRBJ2-7, the V gene TRBV6-5; 8 bases map to TRBD1. This CDR3 has 15 amino acids. CDR1 is MNHEY and CDR2 is SVGAGI in the germline V gene. The J segment lost 5 bases and the V segment lost 2 bases, leaving 8 bases of the junction unmatched. The CDR3 DNA reads as TGTGCCAGCAGTTACATGTCAGGGGGCGTACACGAGCAGTACTTC. Its translation is CASSYMSGGVHEQYF.

This clonotype was seen a few times. The chain employs TRBV7-2 and TRBJ2-5; D remains ambiguous. The CDR3 runs to 13 residues. Germline CDR1 and CDR2: SGHTA and FQGNSA. V lost 5 bases to trimming and J lost 2 bases, with 9 bases between them. For the CDR3, the DNA is TGTGCCAGCAGCCCGCAGGTTCAAGAGACCCAGTACTTC. Amino acids: CASSPQVQETQYF. The complete variable domain, with remaining parts taken from reference TRBV7-2 and TRBJ2-5, reads GAGVSQSPSNKVTEKGKDVELRCDPISGHTALYWYRQSLGQGLEFLIYFQGNSAPDKSGLPSDRFSAERTGGSVSTLTIQRTQQEDSAVYLCASSPQVQETQYFGPGTRLLVL.

This clonotype was detected a few times. For the CDR3, the DNA is TGCGCCAGCAGTTATACTAGCGGGAGCCCCGGGGAGCTGTTTTTT. Its protein product is CASSYTSGSPGELFF. The chain recombines TRBV5-1 with TRBJ2-2; 11 nucleotides agree with TRBD2. From germline, CDR1 is SGHRS and CDR2 YFSETQ. With 5 bases clipped from V and 6 bases from J, the junction kept 6 bases outside the gene matches. This CDR3 has 15 residues.

This clonotype has more than one count but fewer than ten. V is TRBV4-2 and J is TRBJ2-7; possibly TRBD1 for D (6 bases). CDR3 size: 13 residues. V was trimmed by 4 bases and J by 12 bases, leaving 19 bases between them. Germline CDR1 and CDR2: LGHNA and YNFKEQ. In nucleotides, the CDR3 is TGTGCCAGCAGCCCACACAGGGACCTTGCCCCGTACTTC. Translating gives CASSPHRDLAPYF.

This clonotype was recorded a few times. The chain couples TRBV7-2 to TRBJ2-1; D might be TRBD1 (6 bases). CDR1 is SGHTA and CDR2 is FQGNSA in the germline V gene. CDR3 length: 15 amino acids. The germline V and J ends were trimmed by 3 bases and 9 bases, with 18 bases remaining between them. The CDR3 bases are TGTGCCAGCAGCTTGGACATGAACAGGGTGGGTGAGCAGTTCTTC. Protein: CASSLDMNRVGEQFF.

Regarding this clonotype: Since a much larger clone is just one base distant, this may be a read error. The rearrangement uses TRBV29-1 and TRBJ2-1; D may be TRBD1 or TRBD2 (5 bases each). The germline V gene has CDR1 SQVTM and CDR2 ANQGSEA. This CDR3 spans 15 amino acids. The CDR3 nucleotides read TGCAGCGTTGATAAAGGGGCTAGCTCCTACAATGAGCAGATCTTC. This translates into CSVDKGASSYNEQIF.

A note on this clonotype: One end of the junction does not line up with germline, which may come from a read error. V gene TRBV20-1 combines with J gene TRBJ2-6; D not certain. Germline V gene data show CDR1 as DFQATT and CDR2 as SNEGSKA (reference sequence). The CDR3 consists of 12 residues. DNA of the CDR3: TGCAGTGTTAGACCGTGGGCCAACGTCCTGACTTTC. Residues: CSVRPWANVLTF.

This chain links TRBV7-3 with TRBJ2-3, with D possibly being TRBD2 (6 bases). V was cut by 0 bases and J by 3 bases, with 10 bases left in between. Looked up from germline, CDR1 is SGHTA and CDR2 is FQGTGA. This CDR3 contains 15 residues. The chain's CDR3 is CASSLTPSATDTQYF. CDR3 DNA sequence: TGTGCCAGCAGCTTAACCCCTAGCGCAACAGATACGCAGTATTTT. Based on the CDR3 plus reference TRBV7-3 and TRBJ2-3, the full variable domain is GAGVSQTPSNKVTEKGKYVELRCDPISGHTALYWYRQSLGQGPEFLIYFQGTGAADDSGLPNDRFFAVRPEGSVSTLKIQRTERGDSAVYLCASSLTPSATDTQYFGPGTRLTVL.